The clone carrying this T cell receptor (beta chain) was counted many times. Its antigen remains unknown. The sample belongs to a study of T cells in Graves' hyperthyroidism and ophthalmopathy. Study overall: At initial diagnosis, before any treatment had begun, peripheral blood was obtained. Study observations and caveats: Also found in blood were most expanded thyroid clonotypes above 0.001.

RNA transcripts provided the source from which TCR beta CDR3 regions were amplified. First-round RT-PCR with HTBI primers amplified the TCR CDR3 region. TCRdb redid the calling of the multiplex PCR reads with MiXCR, one entry per CDR3 protein. The sample holds 470,000 or so distinct CDR3 sequences, roughly 20% seen once. An absence of ophthalmopathy progression within 18 months meant stable Graves' hyperthyroidism. CDR3 size: 14 residues. Germline V lookup: CDR1 SNHLY, CDR2 FYNNEI. V lost 3 bases to trimming and J lost 3 bases, with 9 bases between them. The material sequenced was blood. This receptor was obtained from a man between 18 and 29 years old with Graves' hyperthyroidism. The chain recombines TRBV2 with TRBJ1-5, with a possible D match to TRBD1 (5 bases). As DNA, the CDR3 is TGTGCCAGCAGTGATTGGGGGAACAATCAGCCCCAGCATTTT. As protein: CASSDWGNNQPQHF.